These 32 T cell receptor beta chains were all obtained from the same sample, sequenced in a study of identical twins. TCRdb called the 5' RACE reads again in MiXCR, with one record for every CDR3 protein. The sample lists approximately 700,000 distinct CDR3 sequences, over 15% occurring once. These data were also reused for a study on T cells expressing NK-cell markers.

Sequenced input: PBMCs. These receptors were taken from a woman younger than 35 in good health.

This clonotype has a handful of counts. V gene TRBV12-3 or TRBV12-4 combines with J gene TRBJ2-1; 9 bases agree with TRBD2. The ends lost 5 bases at V and 7 bases at J; junction bases unmatched: 3. CDR3 length: 13 residues. The CDR3 DNA sequence: TGTGCCAGCAGTAGCGGGAGGATAAATGAGCAGTTCTTC. Its translation is CASSSGRINEQFF.

J is TRBJ2-6 and V is TRBV6-5; D possibly corresponds to TRBD2 (5 bases). Trimming removed 0 bases at V and 6 bases at J, with 9 bases between. Germline values: CDR1 MNHEY, CDR2 SVGAGI. CDR3 size: 15 residues. The CDR3 sequence: CASSYSGAEANVLTF. CDR3 nucleotide sequence: TGTGCCAGCAGTTACTCGGGAGCTGAGGCCAACGTCCTGACTTTC.

This clonotype was found a few times. The gene calls are TRBV5-1 and TRBJ2-7; D uncertain. V lost 2 bases, J lost 2 bases, and 11 bases lay in between. The CDR3 runs to 14 residues. Germline CDR1 is SGHRS and CDR2 is YFSETQ. The CDR3 reads CASSFESLAYEQYF. The DNA for the CDR3 is TGCGCCAGCAGCTTCGAGTCTCTTGCCTACGAGCAGTACTTC.

The sample holds a few counts of this clonotype. V and J are TRBV6-5 and TRBJ1-6; 7 bases are shared with TRBD1. CDR1 is MNHEY, CDR2 SVGAGI, per germline. V lost 0 bases to trimming and J lost 13 bases; unmatched junction nucleotides: 9. The CDR3 runs to 15 residues. CDR3 DNA: TGTGCCAGCAGTTACTCAGACAGGGCCGCTGGTCCCCTCCACTTT. Its protein product is CASSYSDRAAGPLHF.

This clonotype was counted a single time. The chain uses TRBV7-6 and TRBJ2-3; 7 nucleotides line up with TRBD2. The CDR3 extends over 16 amino acids. After removal of 2 bases from V and 5 bases from J, the junction contained 10 bases not matched to a gene. The germline V gene has CDR1 SGHVS and CDR2 FNYEAQ. This CDR3 is CASSLSTSAMGDTQYF. CDR3 coding DNA: TGTGCCAGCAGCTTAAGTACTAGCGCGATGGGAGATACGCAGTATTTT.

Ten or more counts support this clonotype. The chain joins TRBV29-1 to TRBJ1-2; TRBD1 is a possible D gene (6 bases). CDR3 length: 13 amino acids. The V end was cut by 6 bases, the J end by 3 bases, with 14 bases between. From germline, CDR1 is SQVTM and CDR2 ANQGSEA. CDR3 amino acids: CSVGPQGYYGYTF. CDR3 in DNA: TGCAGCGTGGGCCCTCAGGGGTACTATGGCTACACCTTC.

In this sample, this clonotype turned up a few times. This chain connects TRBV5-1 to TRBJ2-3, with 9 nucleotides matching TRBD2. The CDR3 extends over 16 amino acids. The V and J ends lost 3 bases and 0 bases, in that order; junction bases with no gene match: 5. The germline CDR1 and CDR2 sequences are SGHRS and YFSETQ. The CDR3 protein is CASSWTSAISTDTQYF. In nucleotides, the CDR3 is TGCGCCAGCAGCTGGACTAGCGCAATAAGCACAGATACGCAGTATTTT.

The V call is TRBV10-3, the J call TRBJ2-6; D remains ambiguous. Trimming took 2 bases from V and 1 from J, leaving 6 bases between them. Per germline, CDR1 ENHRY and CDR2 SYGVKD. The CDR3 is 15 amino acids. In DNA form, the CDR3 reads TGTGCCATCAGTGAGCACGCATCTGGGGCCAACGTCCTGACTTTC. Its protein is CAISEHASGANVLTF.

The chain has TRBV15 and TRBJ2-2; D gene uncertain. V lost 1 base and J 6 bases, leaving 6 bases between the germline ends. Germline V gene lookup returns CDR1 LNHNV and CDR2 YYDKDF (reference sequence). CDR3 length equals 13 residues. CDR3 protein: CATSRVGAGELFF. CDR3 DNA: TGTGCCACCAGCAGAGTTGGGGCCGGGGAGCTGTTTTTT.

V is TRBV11-3 and J is TRBJ2-7; D is possibly TRBD2 (6 bases). Trimming took 3 bases from V and 7 from J, leaving 16 bases between them. Germline lookup yields CDR1 SGHNT and CDR2 YENEEA. The CDR3 is made up of 14 amino acids. CDR3 DNA sequence: TGTGCCAGCAGCTTGGGGGTACTGGGAGGAGAGCAGTACTTC. It codes for CASSLGVLGGEQYF.

This clonotype has a handful of counts. The chain carries TRBV6-1 and TRBJ2-3; 7 positions agree with TRBD1. The V segment lost 8 bases and the J segment 4 bases; nucleotides outside the gene matches: 9. The CDR3 is 14 residues long. The germline V gene has CDR1 MNHNS and CDR2 SASEGT. The CDR3 nucleotides read TGTGCCAGCTCTCCGAGACAGGGAGCAGATACGCAGTATTTT. Amino acid sequence: CASSPRQGADTQYF.

This clonotype has at least ten counts. J is TRBJ2-3 and V is TRBV20-1; possibly TRBD2 for D (6 bases). V was shortened by 5 bases and J by 5 bases, with 17 bases between the two germline ends. Germline CDR1 DFQATT, CDR2 SNEGSKA (reference sequence). There are 14 residues in the CDR3. Here the CDR3 reads CSAPVSGRGDTQYF. The CDR3 coding sequence is TGCAGTGCTCCCGTCAGCGGGCGGGGAGATACGCAGTATTTT.

This clonotype was recorded at least ten times. This chain links TRBV29-1 with TRBJ2-7; TRBD1 matches 10 bases. Germline V gives CDR1 SQVTM, CDR2 ANQGSEA. This CDR3 has 15 amino acids. V trimming: 1 base; J trimming: 2 bases; junction bases outside the gene matches: 5. The CDR3 DNA follows: TGCAGCGTTGAAGTAACGGACAGGGGGGCCTACGAGCAGTACTTC. Translating it yields CSVEVTDRGAYEQYF.

V usage is TRBV6-5 and J usage is TRBJ1-2; 9 nucleotides line up with TRBD1. From germline, CDR1 is MNHEY and CDR2 SVGAGI. The CDR3 runs 15 residues. J gave up 4 bases and V 6 bases, and 9 bases lay outside the gene matches. The CDR3 loop reads CASSYRDRASYGYTF. In DNA form, the CDR3 reads TGTGCCAGCAGCTACCGGGACAGGGCTTCCTATGGCTACACCTTC.

This clonotype appeared a few times. The chain recombines TRBV20-1 with TRBJ2-2, with D possibly matching TRBD2 (6 bases). Germline V gives CDR1 DFQATT, CDR2 SNEGSKA (reference sequence). With 3 bases removed from V and 1 base from J, the gap between germline ends came to 9 bases. This CDR3 has 14 residues. The CDR3 nucleotides are TGCAGTGCTAGGGTTAGCGGGAACACCGGGGAGCTGTTTTTT. Its protein is CSARVSGNTGELFF.

The chain joins TRBV29-1 to TRBJ2-1; D tentatively reads TRBD1 or TRBD2 (5 bases each). This CDR3 is built from 12 residues. CDR1 is SQVTM, CDR2 ANQGSEA, per germline. With 7 bases removed from V and 7 bases from J, the gap between germline ends came to 14 bases. CDR3 in amino acids: CSAAGARNEQFF. CDR3 bases: TGCAGCGCCGCCGGGGCGCGGAATGAGCAGTTCTTC.

CDR3 protein: CAISGGRGTGNYEQYF. The CDR3 DNA reads as TGTGCCATCAGTGGGGGTCGCGGGACAGGTAACTACGAGCAGTACTTC. The chain is built from TRBV10-3 and TRBJ2-7, with 8 positions matching TRBD1. Looked up from germline, CDR1 is ENHRY and CDR2 is SYGVKD. The CDR3 is made up of 16 amino acids. V lost 4 bases and J lost 3; bases outside the gene matches: 11.

With respect to this clonotype: The junction departs from germline at one end; a sequencing error may be responsible. The V gene is TRBV7-7, the J gene TRBJ1-2; 7 bases align to TRBD1. Germline loops: CDR1 SSHAT, CDR2 FNYEAQ (reference sequence). This CDR3 region has 13 residues. CDR3 sequence (DNA): TGTGCTAGCAGCCCGGGGCAGGGGGGAGACTACACCTTC. Translated, it gives CASSPGQGGDYTF.

V gene TRBV7-7 combines with J gene TRBJ2-1; no firm D call. V lost 5 bases, J lost 9 bases, and 14 bases lay in between. CDR1 is SSHAT, CDR2 FNYEAQ, per germline (reference sequence). This CDR3 is 13 amino acids long. CDR3 bases: TGTGCCAGCAGCCCCTTAGCTACCGGTGAGCAGTTCTTC. It encodes CASSPLATGEQFF. Supplemented by reference TRBV7-7 and TRBJ2-1, the full variable domain reads GAGVSQSPRYKVTKRGQDVTLRCDPISSHATLYWYQQALGQGPEFLTYFNYEAQPDKSGLPSDRFSAERPEGSISTLTIQRTEQRDSAMYRCASSPLATGEQFFGPGTRLTVL.

This clonotype turned up a few times. The rearrangement uses TRBV6-1 and TRBJ2-7; 7 bases map to TRBD1. CDR3 length equals 15 residues. Trimming removed 7 bases from V and 0 bases from J; junction bases left unmatched: 9. Per the germline V gene, CDR1 is MNHNS and CDR2 is SASEGT. CDR3 region: CASTARDRDSYEQYF. The DNA of the CDR3 is TGTGCCAGCACTGCCCGAGACAGGGACTCCTACGAGCAGTACTTC.

The V and J genes are TRBV12-3 or TRBV12-4 and TRBJ1-1; D is undetermined. Deletions cut 5 bases from V and 11 bases from J, with 15 bases between. The CDR3 is 12 amino acids. The CDR3 here is CASSPPVLRAFF. The CDR3 DNA reads as TGTGCCAGCAGTCCCCCGGTCTTGAGGGCTTTCTTT.

The chain combines TRBV27 with TRBJ2-7; D uncertain. Trimming shortened V by 6 bases and J by 2 bases, and 20 bases separated the two germline ends. The germline V gene has CDR1 MNHEY and CDR2 SMNVEV (reference sequence). The CDR3 has 16 residues. CDR3 DNA: TGTGCCAGCAGCTATAAGCGAGTCGGCCGAGCCTACGAGCAGTACTTC. Its translation is CASSYKRVGRAYEQYF.

The chain combines TRBV7-2 with TRBJ2-2, with TRBD2 matching 7 bases. Germline values: CDR1 SGHTA, CDR2 FQGNSA. This CDR3 has 14 residues. V dropped 2 bases and J dropped 6; count of bases not matched to a gene: 3. As DNA, the CDR3 is TGTGCCAGCAGCTTAACGCGGGAGTCCGGGGAGCTGTTTTTT. As protein: CASSLTRESGELFF.

This clonotype was counted only a few times. This chain joins TRBV6-5 and TRBJ2-5, with a possible D match to TRBD2 (7 bases). The CDR3 spans 16 residues. Trimming removed 2 bases at V and 2 bases at J, with 15 bases between. Germline assignment: CDR1 MNHEY and CDR2 SVGAGI. Here the CDR3 DNA reads TGTGCCAGCAGTTACGGGCGGGGGCCTTCACAAGAGACCCAGTACTTC. It yields the protein CASSYGRGPSQETQYF.

The genes are TRBV3-1 and TRBJ1-1, with TRBD1 matching 10 bases. With V trimmed by 6 bases and J by 4 bases, 8 bases remained unmatched. Germline V gives CDR1 LGHDT, CDR2 YNNKEL (reference sequence). This CDR3 comprises 15 residues. CDR3 loop: CASRRAGTGVTEAFF. The CDR3 nucleotides are TGTGCCAGCAGAAGAGCAGGGACAGGGGTCACTGAAGCTTTCTTT.

The chain couples TRBV5-6 to TRBJ2-7; D may be TRBD1 or TRBD2 (5 bases each). This CDR3 contains 13 residues. Trimming took off 9 bases at V and 0 bases at J, with 13 bases between the two ends. CDR1 and CDR2 from the germline V gene are SGHDT and YYEEEE. The CDR3 protein is CATGTPSSYEQYF. DNA for the CDR3: TGTGCCACCGGGACCCCTAGCTCCTACGAGCAGTACTTC.

The J gene is TRBJ2-1, the V gene TRBV29-1, with D tentatively TRBD1 (6 bases). This CDR3 has 14 amino acids. V was cut by 3 bases and J by 8 bases, with 17 bases left in between. Germline CDR1 is SQVTM and CDR2 is ANQGSEA. CDR3 nucleotide sequence: TGCAGCGTTGATGGGGGCTACAGGGACGATGAGCAGTTCTTC. It is translated as CSVDGGYRDDEQFF.

This chain connects TRBV12-3 or TRBV12-4 to TRBJ1-1; TRBD1 matches at 7 bases. The CDR3 is 13 amino acids. The ends lost 5 bases at V and 3 bases at J; junction bases unmatched: 3. The CDR3 DNA reads as TGTGCCAGCAGTCGTCAGGGGGACACTGAAGCTTTCTTT. As protein: CASSRQGDTEAFF.

The chain links TRBV7-9 to TRBJ1-1; D is undetermined. The V gene's germline CDR1 is SEHNR and CDR2 FQNEAQ (reference sequence). V lost 1 base to trimming and J lost 9 bases, with 9 bases between them. The CDR3 length is 12 residues. The CDR3 region has the DNA TGTGCCAGCAGCTTAGTTCCCGGGAAAGCTTTCTTT. It is translated as CASSLVPGKAFF.

This clonotype came up a few times. CDR3 nucleotides: TGTGCCAGCAGCTCGCACGGACGGCACAATCAGCCCCAGCATTTT. This sequence encodes CASSSHGRHNQPQHF. The chain carries TRBV7-9 and TRBJ1-5; D unresolved. V was pared by 4 bases and J by 3 bases, with 13 bases between. CDR1 is SEHNR and CDR2 is FQNEAQ in the germline V gene (reference sequence). The length of the CDR3 is 15 residues.

The chain joins TRBV11-1 to TRBJ2-1; TRBD2 aligns across 9 bases. V shed 2 bases and J 0 bases; nucleotides not matched to a gene: 8. Looked up from germline, CDR1 is SGHAT and CDR2 is FQDESV (reference sequence). This CDR3 has 18 amino acids. CDR3: CASSLRGRGFYSYNEQFF. As DNA, the CDR3 is TGTGCCAGCAGCTTACGCGGGAGGGGGTTCTACTCCTACAATGAGCAGTTCTTC.

This sequence joins TRBV12-3 or TRBV12-4 and TRBJ1-2; TRBD1 might be the D (5 bases). The CDR3 is made up of 12 amino acids. Deletions cut 6 bases from V and 5 bases from J, with 10 bases between. The CDR3 region is CASSRGSYGYTF. The CDR3 nucleotides read TGTGCCAGCAGCCGGGGGTCTTATGGCTACACCTTC.